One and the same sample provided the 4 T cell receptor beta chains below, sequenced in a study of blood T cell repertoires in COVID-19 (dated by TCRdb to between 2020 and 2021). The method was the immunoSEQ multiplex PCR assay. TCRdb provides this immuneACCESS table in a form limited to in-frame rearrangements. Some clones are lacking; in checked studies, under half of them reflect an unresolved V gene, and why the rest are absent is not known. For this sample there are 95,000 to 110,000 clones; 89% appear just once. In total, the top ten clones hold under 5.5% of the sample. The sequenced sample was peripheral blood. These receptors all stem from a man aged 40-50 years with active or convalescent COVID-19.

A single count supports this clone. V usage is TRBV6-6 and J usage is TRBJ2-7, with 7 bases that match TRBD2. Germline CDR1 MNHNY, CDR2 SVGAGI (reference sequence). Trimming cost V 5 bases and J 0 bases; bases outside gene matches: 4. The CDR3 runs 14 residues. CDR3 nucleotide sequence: TGTGCCAGCAGTGGGGCTAGCGGCTCCTACGAGCAGTACTTC. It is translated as CASSGASGSYEQYF.

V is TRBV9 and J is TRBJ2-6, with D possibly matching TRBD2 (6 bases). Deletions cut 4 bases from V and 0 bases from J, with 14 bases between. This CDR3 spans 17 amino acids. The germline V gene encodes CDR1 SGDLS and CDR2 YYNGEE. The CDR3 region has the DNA TGTGCCAGCAGCCCCCGGGGGAAGAGCTCTGGGGCCAACGTCCTGACTTTC. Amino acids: CASSPRGKSSGANVLTF.

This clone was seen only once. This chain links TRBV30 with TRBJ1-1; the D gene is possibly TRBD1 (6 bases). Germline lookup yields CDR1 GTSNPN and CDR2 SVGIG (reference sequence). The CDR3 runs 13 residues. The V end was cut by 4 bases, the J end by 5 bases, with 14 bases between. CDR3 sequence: CAWTQGISTEAFF. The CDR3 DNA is TGTGCCTGGACCCAGGGGATCTCGACTGAAGCTTTCTTT.

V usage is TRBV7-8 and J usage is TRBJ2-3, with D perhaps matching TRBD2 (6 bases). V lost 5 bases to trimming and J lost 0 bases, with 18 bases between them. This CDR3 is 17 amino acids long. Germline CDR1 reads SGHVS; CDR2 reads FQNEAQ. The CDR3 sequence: CASSQRVGRESTDTQYF. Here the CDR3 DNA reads TGTGCCAGCAGCCAACGCGTAGGGCGGGAAAGCACAGATACGCAGTATTTT.